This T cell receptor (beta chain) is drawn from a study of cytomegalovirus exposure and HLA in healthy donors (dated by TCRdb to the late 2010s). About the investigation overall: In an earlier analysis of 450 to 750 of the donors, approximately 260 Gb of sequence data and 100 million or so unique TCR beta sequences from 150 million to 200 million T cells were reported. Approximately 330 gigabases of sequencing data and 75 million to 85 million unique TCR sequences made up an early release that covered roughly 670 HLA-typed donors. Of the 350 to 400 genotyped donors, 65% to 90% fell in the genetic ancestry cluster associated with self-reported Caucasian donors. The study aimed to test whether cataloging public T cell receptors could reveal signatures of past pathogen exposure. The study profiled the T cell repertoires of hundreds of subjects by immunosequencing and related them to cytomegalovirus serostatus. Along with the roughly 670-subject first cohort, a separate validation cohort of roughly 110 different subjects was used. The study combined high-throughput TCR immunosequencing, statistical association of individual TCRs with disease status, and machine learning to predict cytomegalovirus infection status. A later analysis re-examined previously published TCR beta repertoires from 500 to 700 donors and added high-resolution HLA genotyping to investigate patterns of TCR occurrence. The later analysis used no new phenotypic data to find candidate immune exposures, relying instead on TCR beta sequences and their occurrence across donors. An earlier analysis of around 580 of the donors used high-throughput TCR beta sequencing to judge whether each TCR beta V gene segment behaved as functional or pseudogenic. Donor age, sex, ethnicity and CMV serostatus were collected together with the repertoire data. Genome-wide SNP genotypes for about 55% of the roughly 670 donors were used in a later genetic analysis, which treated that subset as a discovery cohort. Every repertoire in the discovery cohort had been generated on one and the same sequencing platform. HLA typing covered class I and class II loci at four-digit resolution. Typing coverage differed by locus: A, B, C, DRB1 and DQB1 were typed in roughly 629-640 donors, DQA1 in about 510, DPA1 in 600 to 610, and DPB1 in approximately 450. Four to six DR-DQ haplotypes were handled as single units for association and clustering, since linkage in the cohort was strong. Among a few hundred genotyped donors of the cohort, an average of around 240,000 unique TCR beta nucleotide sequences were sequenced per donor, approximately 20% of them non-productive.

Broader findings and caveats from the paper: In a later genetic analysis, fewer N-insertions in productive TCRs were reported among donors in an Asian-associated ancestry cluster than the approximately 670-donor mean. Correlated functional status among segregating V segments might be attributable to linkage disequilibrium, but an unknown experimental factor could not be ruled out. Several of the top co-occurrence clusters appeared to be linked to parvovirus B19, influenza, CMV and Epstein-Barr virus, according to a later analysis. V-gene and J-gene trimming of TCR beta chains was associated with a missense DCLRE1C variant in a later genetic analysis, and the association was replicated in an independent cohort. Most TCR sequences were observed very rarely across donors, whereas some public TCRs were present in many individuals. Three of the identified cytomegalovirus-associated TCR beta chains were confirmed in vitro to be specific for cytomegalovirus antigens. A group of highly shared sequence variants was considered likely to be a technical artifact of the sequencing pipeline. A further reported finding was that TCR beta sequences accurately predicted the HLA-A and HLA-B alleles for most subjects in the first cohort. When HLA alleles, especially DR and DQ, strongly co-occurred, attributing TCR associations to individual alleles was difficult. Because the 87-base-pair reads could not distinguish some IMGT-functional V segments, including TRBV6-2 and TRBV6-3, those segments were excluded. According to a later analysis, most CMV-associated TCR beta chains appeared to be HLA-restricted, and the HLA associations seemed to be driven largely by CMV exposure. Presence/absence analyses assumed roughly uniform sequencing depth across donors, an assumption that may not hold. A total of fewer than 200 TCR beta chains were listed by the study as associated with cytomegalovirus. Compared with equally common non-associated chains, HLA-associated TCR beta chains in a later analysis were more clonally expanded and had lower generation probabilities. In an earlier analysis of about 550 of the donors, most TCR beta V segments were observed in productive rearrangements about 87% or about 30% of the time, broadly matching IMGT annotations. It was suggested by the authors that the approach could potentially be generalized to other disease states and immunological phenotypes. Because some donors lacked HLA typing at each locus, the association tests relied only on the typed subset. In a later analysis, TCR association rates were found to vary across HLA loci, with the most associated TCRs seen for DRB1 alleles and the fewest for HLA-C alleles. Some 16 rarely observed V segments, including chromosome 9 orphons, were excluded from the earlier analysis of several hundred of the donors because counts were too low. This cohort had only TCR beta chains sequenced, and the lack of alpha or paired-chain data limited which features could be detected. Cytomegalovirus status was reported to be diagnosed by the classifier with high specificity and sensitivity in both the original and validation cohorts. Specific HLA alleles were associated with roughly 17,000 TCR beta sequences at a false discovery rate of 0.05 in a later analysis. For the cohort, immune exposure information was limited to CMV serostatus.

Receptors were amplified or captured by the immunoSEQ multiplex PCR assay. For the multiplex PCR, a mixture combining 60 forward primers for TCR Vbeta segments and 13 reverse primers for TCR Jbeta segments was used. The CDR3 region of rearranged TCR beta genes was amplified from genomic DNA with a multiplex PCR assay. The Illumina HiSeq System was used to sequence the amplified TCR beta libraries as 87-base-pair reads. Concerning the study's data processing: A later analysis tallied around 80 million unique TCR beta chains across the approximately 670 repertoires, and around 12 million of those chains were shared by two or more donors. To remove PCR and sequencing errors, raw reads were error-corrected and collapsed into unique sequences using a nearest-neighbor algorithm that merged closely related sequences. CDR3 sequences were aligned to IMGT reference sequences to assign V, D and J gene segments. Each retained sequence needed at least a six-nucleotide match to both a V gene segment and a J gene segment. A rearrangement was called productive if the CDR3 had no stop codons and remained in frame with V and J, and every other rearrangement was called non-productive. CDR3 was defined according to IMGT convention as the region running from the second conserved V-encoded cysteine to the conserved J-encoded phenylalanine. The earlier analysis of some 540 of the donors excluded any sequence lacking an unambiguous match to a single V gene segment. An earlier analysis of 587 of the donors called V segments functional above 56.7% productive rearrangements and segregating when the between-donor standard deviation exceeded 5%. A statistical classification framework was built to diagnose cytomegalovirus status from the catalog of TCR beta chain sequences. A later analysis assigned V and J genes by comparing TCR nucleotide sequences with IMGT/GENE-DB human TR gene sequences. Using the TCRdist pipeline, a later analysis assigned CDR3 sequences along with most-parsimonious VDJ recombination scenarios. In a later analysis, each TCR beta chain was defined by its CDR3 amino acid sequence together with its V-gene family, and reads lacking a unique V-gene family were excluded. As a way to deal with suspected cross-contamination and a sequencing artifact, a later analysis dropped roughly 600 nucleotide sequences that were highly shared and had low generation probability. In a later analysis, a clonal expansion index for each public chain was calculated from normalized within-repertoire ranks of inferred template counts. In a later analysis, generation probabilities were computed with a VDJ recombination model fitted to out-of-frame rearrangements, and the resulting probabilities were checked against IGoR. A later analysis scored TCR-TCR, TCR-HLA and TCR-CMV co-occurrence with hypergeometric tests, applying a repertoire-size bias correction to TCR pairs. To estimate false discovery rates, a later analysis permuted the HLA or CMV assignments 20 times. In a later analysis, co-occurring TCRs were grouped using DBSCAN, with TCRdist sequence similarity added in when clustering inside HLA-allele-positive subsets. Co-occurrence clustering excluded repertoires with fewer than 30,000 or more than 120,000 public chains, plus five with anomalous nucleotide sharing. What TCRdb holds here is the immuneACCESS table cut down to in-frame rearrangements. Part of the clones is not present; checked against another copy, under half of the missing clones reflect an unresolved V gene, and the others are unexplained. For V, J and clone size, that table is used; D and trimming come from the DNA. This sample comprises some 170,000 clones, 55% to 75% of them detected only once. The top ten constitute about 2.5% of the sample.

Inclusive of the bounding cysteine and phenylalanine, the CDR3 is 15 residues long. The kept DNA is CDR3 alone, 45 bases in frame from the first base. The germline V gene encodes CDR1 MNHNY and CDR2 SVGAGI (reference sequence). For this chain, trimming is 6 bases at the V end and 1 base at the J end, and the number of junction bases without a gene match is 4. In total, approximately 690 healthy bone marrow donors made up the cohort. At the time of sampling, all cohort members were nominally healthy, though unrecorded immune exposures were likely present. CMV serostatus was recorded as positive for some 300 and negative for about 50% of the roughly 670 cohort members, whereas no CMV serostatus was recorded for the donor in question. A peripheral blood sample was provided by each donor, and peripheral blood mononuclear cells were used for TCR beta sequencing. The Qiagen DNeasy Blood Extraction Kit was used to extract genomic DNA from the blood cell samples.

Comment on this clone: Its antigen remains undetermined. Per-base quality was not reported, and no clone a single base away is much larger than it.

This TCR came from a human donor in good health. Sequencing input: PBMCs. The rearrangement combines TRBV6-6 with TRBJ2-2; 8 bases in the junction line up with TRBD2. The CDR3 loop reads CASRPSGGNTGELFF. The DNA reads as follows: TGTGCCAGCAGACCAAGCGGGGGGAACACCGGGGAGCTGTTTTTT.